This T cell receptor beta chain comes out of a study of response to subunit inactivated influenza vaccine. Study results and caveats: A suggestion made by the authors is that each seasonal influenza vaccination recruits few new T cells.

A note on this clonotype: Its specificity is unknown.

In TCRdb, the RT-PCR reads were re-called with MiXCR into one record per CDR3 protein. The sample lists 500,000 to 600,000 distinct CDR3 sequences, 12% to 15% occurring once. Looked up from germline, CDR1 is MDHEN and CDR2 is SYDVKM. Trimming at V came to 4 bases and at J to 8 bases, leaving 9 bases not matched to a gene. This CDR3 comprises 14 residues. The sequencing used PBMCs from blood, collected approximately 12 days after vaccination. This TCR came from a man aged 45 to 65 who received an inactivated influenza vaccine. The chain uses TRBV28 and TRBJ1-2, with 8 positions matching TRBD1. CDR3 residues: CASSSPTGVGGYTF. As DNA, the CDR3 is TGTGCCAGCAGTTCCCCGACAGGGGTGGGGGGCTACACCTTC.